The 7 T cell receptor beta chains reported below all come from one sample, sequenced in a study of spatial heterogeneity in lung cancer. Stated time point: sample taken at primary tumor resection. Whole RNA, which was extracted from tumor, nontumor lung tissue or frozen PBMC, was sequenced without any cell sorting. Via MiXCR, TCRdb re-called the 5' RACE reads, giving one row per CDR3 protein. The sample carries roughly 36,000 distinct CDR3 sequences, about 6% recorded once. The specimen was PBMCs, collected at surgery. The source is a male donor with early-stage non-small cell lung cancer.

The chain joins TRBV30 to TRBJ2-2; D gene unclear. Deletions cut 6 bases from V and 0 bases from J, with 14 bases between. Germline V gene lookup returns CDR1 GTSNPN and CDR2 SVGIG (reference sequence). This CDR3 is 15 amino acids long. The CDR3 loop is CACPDHSSNTGELFF. CDR3 bases: TGTGCCTGCCCCGATCACAGTTCGAACACCGGGGAGCTGTTTTTT.

Many counts were recorded for this clonotype. V gene TRBV7-8 combines with J gene TRBJ2-1, with 11 bases that match TRBD1. The CDR3 is made up of 14 amino acids. Germline assignment: CDR1 SGHVS and CDR2 FQNEAQ. Trimming at V came to 5 bases and at J to 9 bases, leaving 6 bases not matched to a gene. DNA of the CDR3: TGTGCCAGCAGCCGCAGGGACAGGGGGAGTGAGCAGTTCTTC. It is translated as CASSRRDRGSEQFF.

This chain links TRBV12-3 or TRBV12-4 with TRBJ2-7, with TRBD2 matching 10 bases. The trim removed 8 bases at V and 3 bases at J, leaving 7 bases unmatched. This CDR3 comprises 14 residues. The CDR3 loop reads CASGVAGGIYEQYF. The CDR3 bases are TGTGCCAGCGGGGTAGCGGGGGGCATCTACGAGCAGTACTTC.

The CDR3 bases are TGTGCCAGCAGCCAGCTCGAACGGACAGTAGCCAAAAACATTCAGTACTTC. This gives the protein CASSQLERTVAKNIQYF. The J gene is TRBJ2-4, the V gene TRBV28; tentatively, D is TRBD1 (6 bases). The length of the CDR3 is 17 residues. The germline CDR1 and CDR2 sequences are MDHEN and SYDVKM. V was shortened by 6 bases and J by 0 bases, with 18 bases between the two germline ends.

This clonotype was counted ten times or more. The CDR3 here is CASRMTGLNQPQHF. As DNA, the CDR3 is TGTGCCAGCAGGATGACAGGGCTCAATCAGCCCCAGCATTTT. The V gene is TRBV6-5, the J gene TRBJ1-5, with TRBD1 matching over 7 bases. The CDR3 length is 14 residues. V was clipped by 6 bases and J by 3 bases; unmatched bases: 5. The V gene's germline CDR1 is MNHEY and CDR2 SVGAGI.

Only a few counts were recorded for this clonotype. The rearrangement links TRBV20-1 to TRBJ2-7; 7 bases align to TRBD1. Germline trimming cut 3 bases from V and 3 bases from J; bases unmatched to any gene: 8. The CDR3 consists of 14 residues. The V gene's germline CDR1 is DFQATT and CDR2 SNEGSKA (reference sequence). The CDR3 loop is CSASYPGGHYEQYF. CDR3 coding DNA: TGCAGTGCTAGTTACCCAGGGGGTCACTACGAGCAGTACTTC.

This clonotype has at least ten counts. This chain links TRBV5-1 with TRBJ2-5; 7 nucleotides match TRBD1. The CDR3 contains 12 residues. Germline CDR1 and CDR2: SGHRS and YFSETQ. Trimming took 4 bases from V and 5 from J; bases not matched to a gene: 2. The CDR3 loop reads CASSLQGETQYF. In nucleotides, the CDR3 is TGCGCCAGCAGCCTACAGGGGGAGACCCAGTACTTC.